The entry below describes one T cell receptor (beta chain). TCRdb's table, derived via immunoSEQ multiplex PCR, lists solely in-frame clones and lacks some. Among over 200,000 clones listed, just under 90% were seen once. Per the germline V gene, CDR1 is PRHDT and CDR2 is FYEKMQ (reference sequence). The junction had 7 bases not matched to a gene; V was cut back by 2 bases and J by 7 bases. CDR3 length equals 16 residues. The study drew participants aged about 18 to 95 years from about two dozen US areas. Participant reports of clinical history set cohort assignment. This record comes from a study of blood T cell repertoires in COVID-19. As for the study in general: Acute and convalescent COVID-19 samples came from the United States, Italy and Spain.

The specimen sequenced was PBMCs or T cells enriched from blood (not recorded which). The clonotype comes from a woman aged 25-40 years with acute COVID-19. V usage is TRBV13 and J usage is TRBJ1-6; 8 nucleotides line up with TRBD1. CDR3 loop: CASSLKGQVNNSPLHF. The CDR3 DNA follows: TGTGCCAGCAGCTTAAAGGGACAGGTCAACAATTCACCCCTCCACTTT.